The 25 T cell receptor beta chains below come from one sample, sequenced in a study of cytomegalovirus exposure and HLA in healthy donors. The PCR had 60 Vbeta and 13 Jbeta primers. Libraries were prepared by immunoSEQ multiplex PCR; TCRdb keeps only in-frame clonotypes and omits some of them. The data hold fewer than 130,000 clones, with 70% observed a single time. What was sequenced was PBMCs. Source of these receptors: a man between 40 and 49 years old in good health and CMV-seropositive.

The chain joins TRBV5-1 to TRBJ2-2; TRBD1 is a possible D gene (5 bases). The CDR3 has 13 amino acids. Trimming stripped 4 bases from V and 4 bases from J, with 8 bases between. The germline V gene encodes CDR1 SGHRS and CDR2 YFSETQ. The CDR3 here is CASSVTATGELFF. CDR3 DNA: TGCGCCAGCAGCGTGACAGCCACCGGGGAGCTGTTTTTT.

This clone was observed a few times. This chain uses TRBV29-1 with TRBJ2-1, with TRBD1 matching over 7 bases. Looked up from germline, CDR1 is SQVTM and CDR2 is ANQGSEA. The length of the CDR3 is 16 residues. The V and J ends lost 0 bases and 2 bases, in that order; junction bases with no gene match: 7. The CDR3 loop is CSVEDLRQGPYNEQFF. The CDR3 DNA reads TGCAGCGTTGAAGATCTTCGACAGGGCCCCTACAATGAGCAGTTCTTC.

The gene calls are TRBV13 and TRBJ1-1, with D tentatively TRBD1 (6 bases). Germline-derived CDR1 and CDR2 are PRHDT and FYEKMQ (reference sequence). This CDR3 contains 13 residues. The V end was cut by 4 bases, the J end by 3 bases, with 9 bases between. In DNA form, the CDR3 reads TGTGCCAGCAGCTCCCGGACAGACACTGAAGCTTTCTTT. Protein sequence: CASSSRTDTEAFF.

This clone has only a few counts. This sequence joins TRBV5-1 and TRBJ2-2; 10 bases are shared with TRBD1. Per germline, CDR1 SGHRS and CDR2 YFSETQ. The CDR3 covers 15 residues. Trimming cost V 4 bases and J 7 bases; bases outside gene matches: 7. The DNA for the CDR3 is TGCGCCAGCAGCGGCGACAGGGGGCTGAACGGGGAGCTGTTTTTT. Amino acids: CASSGDRGLNGELFF.

V and J are TRBV13 and TRBJ2-7, with 8 bases lining up with TRBD2. CDR1 is PRHDT and CDR2 is FYEKMQ in the germline V gene (reference sequence). This CDR3 has 19 amino acids. J gave up 7 bases and V 2 bases, and 22 bases lay outside the gene matches. DNA of the CDR3: TGTGCCAGCAGCTTAAGTTCCGGGGGGTCCCCGGGAGGGCCTAAGGAGCAGTACTTC. It translates to CASSLSSGGSPGGPKEQYF. The full variable domain, rest sourced from reference TRBV13 and TRBJ2-7, is AAGVIQSPRHLIKEKRETATLKCYPIPRHDTVYWYQQGPGQDPQFLISFYEKMQSDKGSIPDRFSAQQFSDYHSELNMSSLELGDSALYFCASSLSSGGSPGGPKEQYFGPGTRLTVT.

The CDR3 region is CASSETGDYTGELFF. CDR3 bases: TGCGCCAGCAGTGAGACAGGGGACTACACCGGGGAGCTGTTTTTT. J is TRBJ2-2 and V is TRBV10-1; a weak D match, TRBD1 (7 bases). V was cut by 2 bases and J by 3 bases, with 10 bases left in between. The CDR3 runs to 15 residues. Germline CDR1 and CDR2: WNHNN and SYGVQD (reference sequence).

V gene TRBV19 combines with J gene TRBJ2-1; possibly TRBD2 for D (5 bases). V lost 3 bases, J lost 9 bases, and 15 bases lay in between. This CDR3 spans 14 amino acids. Germline CDR1 LNHDA, CDR2 SQIVND (reference sequence). The CDR3 DNA reads TGTGCCAGTAGTATCTTCTCGAGGGAAGGTGAGCAGTTCTTC. Translated: CASSIFSREGEQFF.

The chain uses TRBV4-3 and TRBJ1-3; possible D gene TRBD1, 6 bases. Germline loops: CDR1 LGHNA, CDR2 YSLEER. With 2 bases removed from V and 0 bases from J, the gap between germline ends came to 8 bases. The length of the CDR3 is 15 residues. The CDR3 region has the DNA TGCGCCAGCAGCCAAACAGGGTTCTCTGGAAACACCATATATTTT. It codes for CASSQTGFSGNTIYF.

The chain recombines TRBV2 with TRBJ2-5, with 7 bases matching TRBD1. Trimming at V came to 1 base and at J to 1 base, leaving 6 bases not matched to a gene. The CDR3 covers 16 residues. Per the germline V gene, CDR1 is SNHLY and CDR2 is FYNNEI. CDR3 DNA sequence: TGTGCCAGCAGTGAAGGGGCAGGGGGAATCCAAGAGACCCAGTACTTC. Its translation is CASSEGAGGIQETQYF.

This rearrangement joins TRBV5-6 to TRBJ2-1, with a tentative D call TRBD2 (5 bases). The CDR3 is 16 residues long. Trimming stripped 2 bases from V and 1 base from J, with 13 bases between. Germline V CDR1 and CDR2: SGHDT, YYEEEE. This CDR3 reads CASSFMDLVSYNEQFF. CDR3 nucleotides: TGTGCCAGCAGCTTCATGGACTTAGTTTCCTACAATGAGCAGTTCTTC. The full variable domain, in which reference TRBV5-6 and TRBJ2-1 provide the parts outside the CDR3, is DAGVTQSPTHLIKTRGQQVTLRCSPKSGHDTVSWYQQALGQGPQFIFQYYEEEERQRGNFPDRFSGHQFPNYSSELNVNALLLGDSALYLCASSFMDLVSYNEQFFGPGTRLTVL.

With regard to this clone: The CDR3 end shows no conserved phenylalanine or tryptophan, and so a read error is likely. The chain joins TRBV4-1 to TRBJ1-5; 7 nucleotides agree with TRBD1. Germline-derived CDR1 and CDR2 are MGHRA and YSYEKL. The CDR3 is made up of 15 amino acids. V was clipped by 0 bases and J by 1 base; unmatched bases: 0. The CDR3, as DNA: TGCGCCAGCAGCCAAGACAGGGGGAGCAATCAGCCCCAGCATCTT. Amino acids: CASSQDRGSNQPQHL.

The CDR3 here is CASSLAGLAGGYSYNEQFF. The CDR3 DNA sequence: TGTGCCAGCAGCTTGGCAGGACTAGCGGGAGGCTATTCTTACAATGAGCAGTTCTTC. V usage is TRBV5-4 and J usage is TRBJ2-1, with 14 positions matching TRBD2. V dropped 0 bases and J dropped 4; count of bases not matched to a gene: 9. CDR3 length: 19 residues. The germline CDR1 and CDR2 sequences are SGHNT and YYREEE (reference sequence).

The chain links TRBV5-1 to TRBJ2-1; D is possibly TRBD2 (6 bases). This CDR3 spans 15 amino acids. Germline V gives CDR1 SGHRS, CDR2 YFSETQ. The V and J ends lost 0 bases and 3 bases respectively, with 10 bases between them. This CDR3 is CASSLAGLLYNEQFF. The CDR3 DNA reads as TGCGCCAGCAGCTTGGCGGGACTCCTCTACAATGAGCAGTTCTTC.

The DNA of the CDR3 is TGTGCCAGCAGCGTCCTCCGGGTGGAGGGCCTCGAGACCCAGTACTTC. This gives the protein CASSVLRVEGLETQYF. The genes are TRBV9 and TRBJ2-5; the D gene is possibly TRBD2 (6 bases). Germline V gene data show CDR1 as SGDLS and CDR2 as YYNGEE. V lost 2 bases to trimming and J lost 5 bases, with 19 bases between them. This CDR3 is 16 amino acids long.

The sample holds a few counts of this clone. The rearrangement joins TRBV4-3 to TRBJ1-2; no reliable D call. CDR3 size: 13 residues. Trimming shortened V by 0 bases and J by 9 bases, and 11 bases separated the two germline ends. The germline V gene encodes CDR1 LGHNA and CDR2 YSLEER. This CDR3 is CASSQDFPRSYTF. CDR3 DNA: TGCGCCAGCAGCCAAGATTTTCCCAGGAGCTACACCTTC.

The rearrangement uses TRBV6-1 and TRBJ2-7, with a possible D match to TRBD2 (6 bases). The V and J ends lost 6 bases and 4 bases respectively, with 19 bases between them. Germline V lookup: CDR1 MNHNS, CDR2 SASEGT. The length of the CDR3 is 15 residues. The CDR3 nucleotides read TGTGCCAGCAGCGAGATAGGGGACTTCCTATACGAGCAGTACTTC. This gives the protein CASSEIGDFLYEQYF.

The chain joins TRBV6-1 to TRBJ2-1; the D gene is possibly TRBD2 (7 bases). V lost 4 bases and J 12 bases, leaving 19 bases between the germline ends. CDR1 and CDR2 (germline): MNHNS, SASEGT. The CDR3 is 14 residues long. For the CDR3, the DNA is TGTGCCAGCAGTGCATTTTTGGGGGGGCGTTCGCAGTTCTTC. It is translated as CASSAFLGGRSQFF.

Worth noting for this clone: Relative to the germline gene, one junction end is altered; a read error may explain this. The chain combines TRBV7-7 with TRBJ2-3; D is undetermined. The CDR3 is made up of 15 amino acids. From germline, CDR1 is SSHAT and CDR2 FNYEAQ (reference sequence). DNA for the CDR3: TGTGCTAGCAGCTTATCCCTAGAAGCAATGGATACGCAGTATTTT. It encodes CASSLSLEAMDTQYF.

CDR3 in amino acids: CAIGHDEKLFF. CDR3 DNA: TGTGCCATCGGTCATGATGAAAAACTGTTTTTT. The chain is built from TRBV28 and TRBJ1-4; D is uncertain. Between the trimmed V and J ends, which lost 10 bases and 6 bases, there was a span of 9 bases. Germline CDR1 is MDHEN and CDR2 is SYDVKM. The CDR3 spans 11 residues.

The chain links TRBV29-1 to TRBJ1-2; perhaps TRBD1 as D (5 bases). Germline V lookup: CDR1 SQVTM, CDR2 ANQGSEA. This CDR3 has 15 residues. V gave up 1 base and J gave up 6 bases, with 18 bases separating them. CDR3 DNA: TGCAGCGTTGAAGGGTTGAGGTCGGGGGGGGATGGCTACACCTTC. This translates into CSVEGLRSGGDGYTF.

The rearrangement links TRBV9 to TRBJ1-1; no firm D call. The V end was cut by 4 bases, the J end by 6 bases, with 13 bases between. The CDR3 contains 13 residues. Germline CDR1 reads SGDLS; CDR2 reads YYNGEE. CDR3 coding DNA: TGTGCCAGCAGCCCAGATACTGAGGCTGAAGCTTTCTTT. The encoded protein is CASSPDTEAEAFF. Variable domain in full (rest from reference TRBV9 and TRBJ1-1): DSGVTQTPKHLITATGQRVTLRCSPRSGDLSVYWYQQSLDQGLQFLIQYYNGEERAKGNILERFSAQQFPDLHSELNLSSLELGDSALYFCASSPDTEAEAFFGQGTRLTVV.

V is TRBV7-2 and J is TRBJ2-7, with TRBD2 as a possible D gene (6 bases). This CDR3 spans 14 amino acids. CDR1 is SGHTA, CDR2 FQGNSA, per germline. Trimming removed 4 bases at V and 0 bases at J, with 10 bases between. The CDR3 protein is CASSSTGSSYEQYF. CDR3 coding DNA: TGTGCCAGCAGCTCGACCGGGAGCTCCTACGAGCAGTACTTC. The full variable domain, rest sourced from reference TRBV7-2 and TRBJ2-7, is GAGVSQSPSNKVTEKGKDVELRCDPISGHTALYWYRQSLGQGLEFLIYFQGNSAPDKSGLPSDRFSAERTGGSVSTLTIQRTQQEDSAVYLCASSSTGSSYEQYFGPGTRLTVT.

The gene calls are TRBV28 and TRBJ1-4, with D hard to call. V shed 7 bases and J shed 4 bases, with 13 bases lying between them. The germline CDR1 and CDR2 sequences are MDHEN and SYDVKM. The CDR3 has 14 amino acids. This CDR3 is CASTLGRGNEKLFF. CDR3 sequence (DNA): TGTGCCAGCACCTTAGGCCGGGGTAATGAAAAACTGTTTTTT. The variable domain in full, completed from reference TRBV28 and TRBJ1-4, reads DVKVTQSSRYLVKRTGEKVFLECVQDMDHENMFWYRQDPGLGLRLIYFSYDVKMKEKGDIPEGYSVSREKKERFSLILESASTNQTSMYLCASTLGRGNEKLFFGSGTQLSVL.

This clone was found a few times. The V and J genes are TRBV5-3 and TRBJ1-1; D gene ambiguous. TRBV5-3 has ORF status, its function being uncertain. Between the trimmed V and J ends, which lost 2 bases and 0 bases, there was a span of 8 bases. The CDR3 is made up of 14 amino acids. The CDR3 DNA is TGTGCCAGAAGCTTTGGGCGGGTGAACACTGAAGCTTTCTTT. Its protein is CARSFGRVNTEAFF.

V gene TRBV15 combines with J gene TRBJ2-7, with 7 bases aligning to TRBD1. The CDR3 runs to 14 residues. V was pared by 5 bases and J by 3 bases, with 7 bases of the junction left unmatched. Germline assignment: CDR1 LNHNV and CDR2 YYDKDF (reference sequence). This CDR3 is CATSSSRGHYEQYF. The DNA of the CDR3 is TGTGCCACCAGCTCTTCTAGGGGGCACTACGAGCAGTACTTC.